One sample yielded the 30 T cell receptor beta chains listed below, sequenced in a study of blood T cells in healthy people across ages. A sample-barcoded 5' primer and a J-beta primer mix were used in a second PCR of about 7 to 11 cycles. One entry per CDR3 protein, called by TCRdb with MiXCR from the 5' RACE reads. The sample lists fewer than 700,000 distinct CDR3 sequences, 40% to 50% seen once, with 30% in the top ten. The sequenced sample was blood. The receptors were sampled from a man older than 75 in good health.

This clonotype was counted a few times. The J gene is TRBJ2-7, the V gene TRBV7-2; 10 nucleotides agree with TRBD2. The CDR3 covers 16 residues. Germline loops: CDR1 SGHTA, CDR2 FQGNSA. The V and J ends lost 2 bases and 3 bases, in that order; junction bases with no gene match: 7. CDR3 DNA sequence: TGTGCCAGCAGCTTATTTAGGACTAGCGGCTACTACGAGCAGTACTTC. This encodes CASSLFRTSGYYEQYF.

In its sample, this clonotype was seen a few times. This rearrangement joins TRBV29-1 to TRBJ2-5; 12 bases agree with TRBD2. This CDR3 has 14 residues. The germline CDR1 and CDR2 sequences are SQVTM and ANQGSEA. Trimming took 4 bases from V and 5 from J; bases not matched to a gene: 5. CDR3 in DNA: TGCAGCGTTGCCCTAGCGGGGGGGCATGAGACCCAGTACTTC. Translation: CSVALAGGHETQYF.

In its sample, this clonotype was seen a few times. Just one base apart from a much larger clone, this may be a read error. The chain couples TRBV6-6 to TRBJ1-2; TRBD1 might be the D (6 bases). Germline lookup yields CDR1 MNHNY and CDR2 SVGAGI (reference sequence). The CDR3 consists of 16 residues. Trimming pared 5 bases from V and 7 bases from J, leaving 23 bases between. The CDR3 region is CASSRDRSNMRCGYTF. CDR3 nucleotides: TGTGCCAGCAGTCGAGACAGGTCTAATATGCGATGTGGCTACACCTTC.

In regard to this clonotype: This could be a read error, since a much larger clone is one nucleotide away. The chain recombines TRBV12-3 or TRBV12-4 with TRBJ2-1, with D possibly matching TRBD1 (6 bases). With 5 bases removed from V and 7 bases from J, the gap between germline ends came to 21 bases. The CDR3 has 16 amino acids. This CDR3 reads CASSPTGVGRKNEQFF. CDR3 bases: TGTGCCAGCAGTCCGACAGGAGTGGGGCGAAAAAATGAGCAGTTCTTC.

This chain uses TRBV11-2 with TRBJ2-1; no reliable D call. V lost 5 bases and J lost 4, with 15 bases in between. The CDR3 runs to 15 residues. Germline lookup yields CDR1 SGHAT and CDR2 FQNNGV. The CDR3 here is CASSISLERYNEQFF. The CDR3 bases are TGTGCCAGCAGCATCAGTCTCGAAAGGTACAATGAGCAGTTCTTC.

This chain joins TRBV7-6 and TRBJ2-3, with D tentatively TRBD1 or TRBD2 (5 bases each). The CDR3 totals 17 residues. The V gene's germline CDR1 is SGHVS and CDR2 FNYEAQ. Trimming left V 1 base short and J 0 bases short, with 14 bases between. The CDR3 nucleotides read TGTGCCAGCAGCTTAGGCCTCGCAGGGAGTAGCACAGATACGCAGTATTTT. This translates into CASSLGLAGSSTDTQYF.

About this clonotype: Relative to the germline gene, one junction end is altered; a read error may explain this. This chain connects TRBV5-1 to TRBJ1-2, with 8 bases that match TRBD1. This CDR3 has 15 amino acids. The germline V gene has CDR1 SGHRS and CDR2 YFSETQ. The DNA of the CDR3 is TGCGCCGGCAGCACGGGACAGGTTGGCGACTATGGCTACACCTTC. It is translated as CAGSTGQVGDYGYTF.

The V gene is TRBV5-4, the J gene TRBJ2-3; 8 nucleotides agree with TRBD1. This CDR3 has 14 amino acids. V lost 3 bases, J lost 4 bases, and 4 bases stayed unmatched. Germline CDR1 reads SGHNT; CDR2 reads YYREEE (reference sequence). This chain's CDR3 is CASSSKTGADTQYF. Here the CDR3 DNA reads TGTGCCAGCAGCTCTAAGACAGGGGCAGATACGCAGTATTTT.

For this clonotype: This sequence may be a read error, since a much larger clone differs from it by one base. This chain joins TRBV6-5 and TRBJ2-7; TRBD1 agrees at 7 bases. This CDR3 comprises 15 residues. The germline CDR1 and CDR2 sequences are MNHEY and SVGAGI. Losses at the gene ends were 5 bases for V and 7 bases for J; bases not matched to a gene: 14. Here the CDR3 reads CASSETGTVYNEQYF. CDR3 DNA sequence: TGTGCCAGCAGTGAAACCGGGACAGTCTACAATGAGCAGTACTTC.

The rearrangement links TRBV12-5 to TRBJ2-2; 7 bases map to TRBD1. The J segment lost 1 base and the V segment lost 2 bases, leaving 10 bases of the junction unmatched. CDR1 LGHNT and CDR2 FRNRAP come from the germline V gene. CDR3 length: 18 amino acids. The CDR3 loop reads CASGLWDSLMKNTGELFF. CDR3 nucleotide sequence: TGTGCTAGTGGTTTGTGGGACAGTCTCATGAAGAACACCGGGGAGCTGTTTTTT.

This clonotype was detected a few times. The chain joins TRBV12-3 or TRBV12-4 to TRBJ1-6; D is uncertain. V shed 1 base and J shed 3 bases, with 13 bases lying between them. This CDR3 region has 17 residues. The CDR3 loop reads CASSLGGEGVYNSPLHF. The CDR3 bases are TGTGCCAGCAGTTTAGGGGGAGAAGGCGTCTATAATTCACCCCTCCACTTT.

This clonotype was seen a handful of times. This rearrangement joins TRBV10-3 to TRBJ1-6; 10 nucleotides agree with TRBD1. The germline V gene encodes CDR1 ENHRY and CDR2 SYGVKD. J gave up 7 bases and V 3 bases, and 3 bases lay outside the gene matches. CDR3 size: 15 residues. The DNA of the CDR3 is TGTGCCATCAGTGAAACGGGACAGGGGAATTCACCCCTCCACTTT. Translating gives CAISETGQGNSPLHF.

There are a few counts of this clonotype. The chain recombines TRBV7-9 with TRBJ2-7; 7 bases match TRBD1. V gave up 7 bases and J gave up 5 bases; unmatched junction bases: 14. Per the germline V gene, CDR1 is SEHNR and CDR2 is FQNEAQ (reference sequence). The CDR3 covers 15 residues. CDR3 nucleotide sequence: TGTGCCAGCATCCCCACAAACAGGGGAAAGAACGAGCAGTACTTC. This encodes CASIPTNRGKNEQYF.

This clonotype has more than one count but fewer than ten. The chain has TRBV20-1 and TRBJ2-7, with D tentatively TRBD1 (6 bases). This CDR3 is 15 amino acids long. CDR1 and CDR2 from the germline V gene are DFQATT and SNEGSKA (reference sequence). Between the trimmed V and J ends, which lost 3 bases and 0 bases, there was a span of 15 bases. The DNA for the CDR3 is TGCAGTGCTAGCGGGACCCCACAGGGCTCCTACGAGCAGTACTTC. Translating it yields CSASGTPQGSYEQYF.

This chain links TRBV3-1 with TRBJ2-7; 7 nucleotides align to TRBD1. Germline CDR1 is LGHDT and CDR2 is YNNKEL (reference sequence). The ends lost 0 bases at V and 6 bases at J; junction bases unmatched: 8. The CDR3 runs 15 residues. The CDR3 nucleotides are TGTGCCAGCAGCCAAGATGGGGCAGGGGGACCCGAGCAGTACTTC. Translation: CASSQDGAGGPEQYF.

This chain joins TRBV6-5 and TRBJ2-6, with D possibly called TRBD1 or TRBD2 (6 bases each). This CDR3 region has 16 residues. With 8 bases removed from V and 0 bases from J, the gap between germline ends came to 14 bases. Looked up from germline, CDR1 is MNHEY and CDR2 is SVGAGI. CDR3 in amino acids: CASRRGAGSGANVLTF. In DNA form, the CDR3 reads TGTGCCAGCCGAAGGGGGGCTGGCTCTGGGGCCAACGTCCTGACTTTC.

V usage is TRBV7-2 and J usage is TRBJ2-1; 8 bases fit TRBD2. Trimming at V came to 1 base and at J to 8 bases, leaving 10 bases not matched to a gene. This CDR3 spans 16 amino acids. Germline-derived CDR1 and CDR2 are SGHTA and FQGNSA. The CDR3 loop reads CASSLESRGGRDEQFF. In DNA form, the CDR3 reads TGTGCCAGCAGCTTAGAGAGCCGGGGGGGCCGGGATGAGCAGTTCTTC.

This chain joins TRBV20-1 and TRBJ1-2; D possibly corresponds to TRBD1 (6 bases). Trimming took off 0 bases at V and 0 bases at J, with 8 bases between the two ends. Germline CDR1 reads DFQATT; CDR2 reads SNEGSKA (reference sequence). This CDR3 region has 14 residues. This chain's CDR3 is CSARDAGANYGYTF. The CDR3 region has the DNA TGCAGTGCTAGAGATGCAGGGGCTAACTATGGCTACACCTTC.

V is TRBV20-1 and J is TRBJ1-6; possibly TRBD1 for D (5 bases). The CDR3 spans 20 residues. Germline CDR1 DFQATT, CDR2 SNEGSKA (reference sequence). The V end was cut by 0 bases, the J end by 0 bases, with 21 bases between. The CDR3 loop reads CSARDLETVGGVSYNSPLHF. The CDR3 nucleotides are TGCAGTGCTAGAGATCTAGAGACCGTCGGGGGGGTCTCCTATAATTCACCCCTCCACTTT.

This clonotype has at least ten counts. V usage is TRBV29-1 and J usage is TRBJ2-7; 11 bases agree with TRBD2. The length of the CDR3 is 14 residues. J gave up 5 bases and V 6 bases, and 9 bases lay outside the gene matches. CDR1 and CDR2 (germline): SQVTM, ANQGSEA. The CDR3 region is CSVETSGSPNEQYF. The CDR3 bases are TGCAGCGTCGAAACTAGCGGGAGCCCCAACGAGCAGTACTTC.

This clonotype occurred a few times. This rearrangement joins TRBV29-1 to TRBJ2-1; the D gene could be TRBD1 or TRBD2 (6 bases each). This CDR3 is built from 14 residues. CDR1 is SQVTM and CDR2 is ANQGSEA in the germline V gene. V lost 7 bases and J lost 10, with 23 bases in between. The CDR3 DNA is TGCAGCGCATCTCAAACGGCGGGAAGGGGGGAGCAGTTCTTC. Translation: CSASQTAGRGEQFF.

This clonotype was found a few times. This chain connects TRBV4-3 to TRBJ1-2, with 7 bases that match TRBD1. Germline V gives CDR1 LGHNA, CDR2 YSLEER. The CDR3 has 15 amino acids. V was pared by 4 bases and J by 3 bases, with 8 bases of the junction left unmatched. This CDR3 is CASSPQTQGYYGYTF. The CDR3 nucleotides read TGCGCCAGCAGCCCCCAGACACAGGGGTACTATGGCTACACCTTC.

The chain uses TRBV12-3 or TRBV12-4 and TRBJ2-1; 10 positions match TRBD2. The CDR3 totals 16 residues. The junction had 10 bases not matched to a gene; V was cut back by 5 bases and J by 6 bases. The CDR3 reads CASSHGLAAVSNEQFF. CDR3 in DNA: TGTGCCAGCAGTCACGGACTAGCGGCCGTCAGCAATGAGCAGTTCTTC.

This clonotype occurred many times. V and J are TRBV6-2 or TRBV6-3 and TRBJ2-1; 9 bases fit TRBD2. This CDR3 spans 16 amino acids. The germline CDR1 and CDR2 sequences are MNHEY and SVGEGT. After removal of 10 bases from V and 1 base from J, the junction contained 11 bases not matched to a gene. The CDR3 DNA reads TGTGCCACGCGGGCCCTAGCGGGGTATTCCTACAATGAGCAGTTCTTC. This codes for CATRALAGYSYNEQFF.

The chain couples TRBV20-1 to TRBJ2-5, with D possibly matching TRBD2 (5 bases). The CDR3 has 13 amino acids. V was cut by 2 bases and J by 5 bases, with 12 bases left in between. The germline gives CDR1 DFQATT, CDR2 SNEGSKA (reference sequence). CDR3 loop: CSARTGSFETQYF. The CDR3 DNA reads TGCAGTGCTAGAACGGGATCATTTGAGACCCAGTACTTC.

This chain links TRBV6-5 with TRBJ2-3; D not certain. Germline V gene data show CDR1 as MNHEY and CDR2 as SVGAGI. Deletions cut 0 bases from V and 0 bases from J, with 7 bases between. CDR3 length: 15 amino acids. The CDR3, as DNA: TGTGCCAGCAGTTACTCGGCTTCTAGCACAGATACGCAGTATTTT. It translates to CASSYSASSTDTQYF.

This chain uses TRBV12-5 with TRBJ2-5; D call uncertain. CDR1 is LGHNT and CDR2 is FRNRAP in the germline V gene. CDR3 size: 12 residues. Trimming cost V 4 bases and J 11 bases, with 14 bases left between them. CDR3 DNA sequence: TGTGCTAGTGGTTCCCTCAACAATGAGCAGTACTTC. Translation: CASGSLNNEQYF.

This rearrangement joins TRBV6-2 or TRBV6-3 to TRBJ2-7, with D perhaps being TRBD1 or TRBD2 (5 bases each). The last part of the DNA fits TRBJ2-5 better; the J call may be wrong. The CDR3 length is 13 residues. CDR1 and CDR2 (germline): MNHEY, SVGEGT. DNA for the CDR3: TGTGCCAGCATCGGGACGAGGATGGAGACCCAGTACTTC. This translates into CASIGTRMETQYF.

This clonotype was detected once. A read error may explain this, as a much larger clone is one base away. The chain recombines TRBV20-1 with TRBJ2-5; 10 bases are a match to TRBD1. CDR3 size: 15 residues. Trimming took 3 bases from V and 11 from J; bases not matched to a gene: 15. CDR1 is DFQATT and CDR2 is SNEGSKA in the germline V gene (reference sequence). The CDR3 DNA is TGCAGTGCTAGCCCTCGGGGACAGGGGTTCGGTGAGCAGTACTTC. It specifies CSASPRGQGFGEQYF.

The rearrangement links TRBV10-2 to TRBJ1-2; 10 bases line up with TRBD1. The CDR3 is made up of 15 amino acids. V lost 4 bases, J lost 7 bases, and 9 bases stayed unmatched. Germline CDR1 WSHSY, CDR2 SAAADI. This CDR3 is CASSVSLTGGIGYTF. The CDR3 nucleotides are TGCGCCAGCAGTGTCAGCTTGACAGGGGGCATTGGCTACACCTTC.